This entry describes one TCR beta chain. The antigen is not known. This specimen belongs to a study of shared clonotypes between healthy human individuals. Study findings and constraints: Researchers sampled only blood; tissue repertoires likely differ.

TCRdb's copy holds only in-frame clones and misses some; the assay was immunoSEQ multiplex PCR. The sample lists some 2.3 million clones, approximately 95% occurring once. The source material was naive CD4+ T cells from PBMCs. Documented subset: CD45RA+ positively selected. This clonotype originated in a man between 18 and 35 years old in good health. Some clones in this sample may be carry-over from other donors' samples.

The CDR3 sequence: CASSLGASVNEQYF. The CDR3 DNA is TGTGCCAGCAGCTTAGGGGCTAGTGTGAACGAGCAGTACTTC. The chain carries TRBV11-1 and TRBJ2-7, with no clear D. The CDR3 contains 14 residues. Germline values: CDR1 SGHAT, CDR2 FQDESV (reference sequence). The V end was cut by 1 base, the J end by 5 bases, with 12 bases between.